The entry that follows covers one T cell receptor beta chain sequence. Its specificity is unknown. Cycle 7 day 1, cycle 4 day 1, and baseline were the timepoints at which blood was sampled. Germline CDR1 and CDR2: SGHDT and YYEEEE. The CDR3 length is 13 residues. Deletions cut 4 bases from V and 0 bases from J, with 6 bases between. Sequencing used immunoSEQ multiplex PCR; TCRdb keeps in-frame clones, though not all of them. The sample holds about 40,000 clones, more than 75% seen once. The entry originates in a study of OX40 agonist ivuxolimab in advanced cancers. Whole-study context: From 23 to 79 years was the age range, with a mean of around 54 years, and about 83% were male. General study results and limits: Relative to CD4+ cells, CD8+ T cells on average had more expanded clones. The CD4+ and CD8+ T cells in the blood had expanded clonally by week 6 at 0.1 to 3.0 mg/kg.

V gene TRBV5-6 combines with J gene TRBJ2-3; D not resolved. This clonotype was obtained from an adult with an advanced solid tumor such as melanoma, head and neck, liver or kidney cancer. The sample here was CD4+ or CD8+ T cells sorted from blood, taken in a trial of the OX40 agonist ivuxolimab. CDR3 DNA sequence: TGTGCCAGCAGCGGCTACAGCACAGATACGCAGTATTTT. It translates to CASSGYSTDTQYF.